This T cell receptor beta chain appears in the sequencing data of a study of blood T cell repertoires in COVID-19. Study-level background: Acute and convalescent COVID-19 specimens originated in the United States, Italy and Spain. T cells, B-cell-depleted T cells, or PBMCs supplied cDNA or gDNA.

The CDR3 runs to 15 residues. Germline V gives CDR1 SGHAT, CDR2 FQNNGV. Unmatched junction bases numbered 5, after V lost 3 bases and J lost 5 bases. Original analysis: Reference gene primer amplification gave nucleated cell count estimates. Sequenced by immunoSEQ multiplex PCR; TCRdb stores in-frame clones only, minus some. D and trimming were read from the DNA, whereas the V and J calls and clone size are those reported in that table. This table has about 210,000 clones, 80% to 90% appearing once. This clone was found once. This receptor was taken from a woman aged 80 or over with acute or convalescent COVID-19. The sequenced material came from peripheral blood. V gene TRBV11-2 combines with J gene TRBJ1-1; 11 nucleotides agree with TRBD1. CDR3 sequence: CASSLAGTGGTEAFF. The CDR3, as DNA: TGTGCCAGCAGCTTGGCCGGGACAGGGGGAACTGAAGCTTTCTTT.